The next 16 T cell receptor beta chains were all read from a single sample in a study of graft-versus-host responses after intestinal transplantation. Clones were read by immunoSEQ multiplex PCR, and TCRdb kept only the in-frame ones, dropping some. This table has fewer than 120,000 clones, about 93% appearing once. Their antigen targets remain unknown. The sequences come from unstimulated CD8+ T cells sorted from spleen or lymph node cells, collected before intestinal transplant. The receptors were gathered from a human donor who received an intestinal transplant.

The rearrangement joins TRBV13 to TRBJ2-1; weak D call: TRBD1 (7 bases). Germline V gene data show CDR1 as PRHDT and CDR2 as FYEKMQ (reference sequence). The CDR3 loop spans 14 amino acids. V was cut by 5 bases and J by 8 bases, with 16 bases left in between. The CDR3 nucleotides are TGTGCCAGCAGCCAAGGGACCAGGGGGGATGAGCAGTTCTTC. Translating it yields CASSQGTRGDEQFF.

V usage is TRBV9 and J usage is TRBJ2-2; maybe TRBD2 (6 bases). This CDR3 is built from 17 residues. Trimming cost V 5 bases and J 0 bases, with 17 bases left between them. CDR1 and CDR2 from the germline V gene are SGDLS and YYNGEE. CDR3 bases: TGTGCCAGCAGTCGGGCGGCGGGACGCCCGAACACCGGGGAGCTGTTTTTT. Its translation: CASSRAAGRPNTGELFF.

This clone has just one count. The J gene is TRBJ2-5, the V gene TRBV5-4; 7 bases are shared with TRBD2. V trimming: 4 bases; J trimming: 2 bases; junction bases outside the gene matches: 14. Germline V gives CDR1 SGHNT, CDR2 YYREEE (reference sequence). CDR3 size: 17 residues. In nucleotides, the CDR3 is TGTGCCAGCAGCCCCGGAGTTTTAGCGGGTGAACAAGAGACCCAGTACTTC. Translated, it gives CASSPGVLAGEQETQYF.

The chain recombines TRBV5-1 with TRBJ2-3, with 7 nucleotides matching TRBD2. The length of the CDR3 is 16 residues. The germline V gene encodes CDR1 SGHRS and CDR2 YFSETQ. Trimming took 5 bases from V and 2 from J; bases not matched to a gene: 11. In nucleotides, the CDR3 is TGCGCCAGCAGTAGAGGGTCTAGCGGATACACAGATACGCAGTATTTT. It encodes CASSRGSSGYTDTQYF.

The genes are TRBV11-1 and TRBJ2-3; TRBD2 matches at 11 bases. The CDR3 spans 16 residues. CDR1 and CDR2 (germline): SGHAT, FQDESV (reference sequence). The junction had 7 bases not matched to a gene; V was cut back by 3 bases and J by 5 bases. The CDR3 spells CASSFFSGRAGDTQYF. The CDR3 bases are TGTGCCAGCAGCTTCTTTAGCGGGAGGGCCGGAGATACGCAGTATTTT.

The chain combines TRBV7-9 with TRBJ2-7, with TRBD1 identical over 10 bases. The CDR3 length is 15 residues. V lost 4 bases and J lost 0; bases outside the gene matches: 3. Germline CDR1 and CDR2: SEHNR and FQNEAQ (reference sequence). The CDR3 bases are TGTGCCAGCAGCTCAGGACAGGGGGTCTCCTACGAGCAGTACTTC. Amino acids: CASSSGQGVSYEQYF.

The V call is TRBV6-5, the J call TRBJ2-1; D is undetermined. The CDR3 is 11 residues long. From germline, CDR1 is MNHEY and CDR2 SVGAGI. V lost 8 bases and J lost 2, with 4 bases in between. CDR3 coding DNA: TGTGCCAGCGGACCCTACAATGAGCAGTTCTTC. The encoded protein is CASGPYNEQFF.

This chain links TRBV29-1 with TRBJ1-1, with D possibly matching TRBD1 (6 bases). The CDR3 spans 12 residues. Germline values: CDR1 SQVTM, CDR2 ANQGSEA. V lost 4 bases, J lost 5 bases, and 11 bases lay in between. CDR3 loop: CSVAPGATEAFF. The CDR3, as DNA: TGCAGCGTTGCCCCAGGGGCGACTGAAGCTTTCTTT.

The J gene is TRBJ2-7, the V gene TRBV19; 11 bases line up with TRBD1. J was trimmed by 3 bases and V by 5 bases; bases with no gene match: 3. The V gene's germline CDR1 is LNHDA and CDR2 SQIVND (reference sequence). The CDR3 has 14 amino acids. The CDR3 sequence: CASSPGTGGYEQYF. The CDR3 nucleotides are TGTGCCAGTAGTCCAGGGACAGGGGGCTACGAGCAGTACTTC. The full variable domain, in which reference TRBV19 and TRBJ2-7 provide the parts outside the CDR3, is DGGITQSPKYLFRKEGQNVTLSCEQNLNHDAMYWYRQDPGQGLRLIYYSQIVNDFQKGDIAEGYSVSREKKESFPLTVTSAQKNPTAFYLCASSPGTGGYEQYFGPGTRLTVT.

V is TRBV5-1 and J is TRBJ2-3; 8 bases map to TRBD1. The V and J ends lost 2 bases and 3 bases, in that order; junction bases with no gene match: 11. This CDR3 contains 17 residues. CDR1 is SGHRS, CDR2 YFSETQ, per germline. CDR3 in DNA: TGCGCCAGCAGCTTTTTTTTGGACAGGGCAGAAACAGATACGCAGTATTTT. This translates into CASSFFLDRAETDTQYF.

Turning to this clone: The limits of the CDR3 on the DNA are not certain, so only TCRdb's listed CDR3 is given. The V call is TRBV2, the J call TRBJ2-3; the table's TRBD2 call for D was not verified on the DNA. Looked up from germline, CDR1 is SNHLY and CDR2 is FYNNEI. The CDR3 numbers 20 amino acids, ends counted. The CDR3 spells CASHPAVFWTSGRSTDTQYF.

This clone appeared once. This rearrangement joins TRBV28 to TRBJ1-1; 7 bases agree with TRBD1. Germline CDR1 reads MDHEN; CDR2 reads SYDVKM. Germline trimming cut 5 bases from V and 3 bases from J; bases unmatched to any gene: 9. This CDR3 has 15 amino acids. The CDR3 loop is CASSGDRAEDTEAFF. The CDR3 DNA is TGTGCCAGCAGTGGTGACAGGGCTGAAGACACTGAAGCTTTCTTT.

This chain links TRBV29-1 with TRBJ1-1; tentative D call: TRBD1 (5 bases). Germline V lookup: CDR1 SQVTM, CDR2 ANQGSEA. The V and J ends lost 5 bases and 5 bases respectively, with 9 bases between them. The CDR3 extends over 11 amino acids. The CDR3 coding sequence is TGCAGCGTTTCGAGGGGAACTGAAGCTTTCTTT. Amino acids: CSVSRGTEAFF.

This chain links TRBV13 with TRBJ2-7; D remains unclear. CDR1 and CDR2 (germline): PRHDT, FYEKMQ (reference sequence). This CDR3 contains 13 residues. Trimming removed 2 bases at V and 6 bases at J, with 11 bases between. CDR3 DNA sequence: TGTGCCAGCAGCTTAATCTACCGGAGCGAGCAGTACTTC. Residues: CASSLIYRSEQYF.

The genes are TRBV4-1 and TRBJ2-3; D call uncertain. Deletions cut 1 base from V and 2 bases from J, with 10 bases between. The CDR3 contains 15 residues. Germline V gene lookup returns CDR1 MGHRA and CDR2 YSYEKL. CDR3 DNA: TGCGCCAGCAGCCAAGCCTTTGTGGACACAGATACGCAGTATTTT. Its translation: CASSQAFVDTDTQYF.

V usage is TRBV7-9 and J usage is TRBJ2-1; tentatively, D is TRBD2 (5 bases). The CDR3 is 12 amino acids. Germline V gene lookup returns CDR1 SEHNR and CDR2 FQNEAQ (reference sequence). V was trimmed by 0 bases and J by 8 bases, leaving 5 bases between them. The CDR3 DNA sequence: TGTGCCAGCAGCTTAGCGCGGGATGAGCAGTTCTTC. Amino acids: CASSLARDEQFF.